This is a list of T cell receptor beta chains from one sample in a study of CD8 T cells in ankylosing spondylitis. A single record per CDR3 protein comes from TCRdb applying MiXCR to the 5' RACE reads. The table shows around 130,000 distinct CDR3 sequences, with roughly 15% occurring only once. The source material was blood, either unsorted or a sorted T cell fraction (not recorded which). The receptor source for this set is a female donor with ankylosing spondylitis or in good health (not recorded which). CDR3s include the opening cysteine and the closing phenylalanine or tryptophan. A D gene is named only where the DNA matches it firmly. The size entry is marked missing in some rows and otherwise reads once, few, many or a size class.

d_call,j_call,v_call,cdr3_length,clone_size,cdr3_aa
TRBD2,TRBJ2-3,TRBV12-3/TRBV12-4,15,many,CASSLGLAATDTQYF
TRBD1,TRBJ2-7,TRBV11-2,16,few,CASSLATRDRLYEQYF
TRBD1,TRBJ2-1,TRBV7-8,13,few,CASVKQGAYEQFF
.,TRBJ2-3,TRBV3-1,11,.,CASRETDTQYF
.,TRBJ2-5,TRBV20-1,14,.,CSARGRGWKETQYF
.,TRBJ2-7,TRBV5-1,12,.,CASSVGDYEQYF
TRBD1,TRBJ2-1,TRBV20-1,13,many,CSANHPGGNEQFF
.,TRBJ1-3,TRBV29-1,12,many,CSVATNGNTIYF
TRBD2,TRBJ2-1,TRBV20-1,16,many,CSARTTPSGDYNEQFF
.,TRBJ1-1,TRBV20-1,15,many,CSARDARLLNTEAFF
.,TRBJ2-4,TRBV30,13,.,CAFAEVAKNIQYF
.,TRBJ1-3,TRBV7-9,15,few,CASSLRGDSGNTIYF
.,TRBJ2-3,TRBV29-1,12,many,CSVEGDTDTQYF
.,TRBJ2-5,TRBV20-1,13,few,CSARGQGVETQYF
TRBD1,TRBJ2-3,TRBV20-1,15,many,CSAPDRGGATDTQYF
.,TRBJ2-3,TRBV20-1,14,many,CSARGRDSRDTQYF
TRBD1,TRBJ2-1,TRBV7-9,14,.,CASSGDRGGNEQFF
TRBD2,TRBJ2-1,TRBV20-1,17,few,CSARESGRAFPYNEQFF
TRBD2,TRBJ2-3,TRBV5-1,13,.,CASSRTSDRTQYF
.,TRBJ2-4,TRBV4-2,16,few,CASSPDWAVAKNIQYF
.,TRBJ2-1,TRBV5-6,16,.,CASSPGVGGSYNEQFF
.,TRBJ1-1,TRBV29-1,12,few,CSVEALNTEAFF
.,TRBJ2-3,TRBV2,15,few,CASSRTGGGTDTQYF
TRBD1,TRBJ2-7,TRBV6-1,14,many,CASRFGTGDYEQYF